This T cell receptor (beta chain) was obtained from a study of T cell responses to AZD1222 COVID-19 vaccine. Germline V gene sequence: CDR1 SGDLS, CDR2 YYNGEE. CDR3 length: 13 residues. V was trimmed by 0 bases and J by 6 bases, leaving 7 bases between them. TCRdb keeps only in-frame clones here, not all; method: immunoSEQ multiplex PCR. The data show around 170,000 clones, approximately 91% seen once. Whole-study findings and limits: Donor demographics were predominantly white British with a female majority; clonal diversity may be underestimated. Targets within unmutated variant regions were reportedly found for nearly half of spike-specific TCRs. At 160-218 and 743-854, vaccine-associated CD4 TCRs were dominant, and they spanned spike.

Worth noting for this clone: Its cognate antigen is unknown.

This chain uses TRBV9 with TRBJ2-1; D might be TRBD2 (6 bases). This clonotype originated in an adult in good health. The sample in question was peripheral blood, obtained on day 0 of AZD1222 vaccination. Written as DNA, the CDR3 is TGTGCCAGCAGCGTAGGGGACTTCAATGAGCAGTTCTTC. This sequence encodes CASSVGDFNEQFF.